The rows below give T cell receptor beta chains drawn from one sample of a study of blood T cell repertoires in COVID-19. The protocol was immunoSEQ multiplex PCR, while the TCRdb copy is restricted to in-frame clones and leaves out a portion. The sample has approximately 430,000 clones; 75% to 90% are singletons. Sequencing was performed on peripheral blood. All receptors come from a woman aged 25 to 39 with active or convalescent COVID-19. CDR3s include the opening cysteine and the closing phenylalanine or tryptophan. A D gene is named only where the DNA matches it firmly. Clone size is stated in some rows and not others, as once, few, many or a class when expanded.

clone_size j_call v_call d_call cdr3_nt cdr3_aa
. TRBJ2-3 TRBV13 . TGTGCCAGCAGCCCAACGCCGACTACAGATACGCAGTATTTT CASSPTPTTDTQYF
. TRBJ2-2 TRBV3-1/TRBV3-2 . TGTGCCAGCAGCCAATCTTACAGGGCACCGAACACCGGGGAGCTGTTTTTT CASSQSYRAPNTGELFF
. TRBJ1-5 TRBV6-5 . TGTGCCAGCAGACTTGGACAGAAAAATCAGCCCCAGCATTTT CASRLGQKNQPQHF
. TRBJ2-7 TRBV29-1 . TGCAGCGTTTCGTGGAGGAGTGCGGGGGCGTCCTACGAGCAGTACTTC CSVSWRSAGASYEQYF
few TRBJ2-2 TRBV6-4 TRBD2 TGTGCCAGCAGTGCGTTAGCGGGGGGAGACACCGGGGAGCTGTTTTTT CASSALAGGDTGELFF
. TRBJ1-3 TRBV18 TRBD1 TGTGCCAGCTCACCGCGACAGGGAATAATCTCTGGAAACACCATATATTTT CASSPRQGIISGNTIYF
. TRBJ2-2 TRBV28 TRBD1 TGTGCCAGCAGTTTACTGGACAGGGCAAGCAACACCGGGGAGCTGTTTTTT CASSLLDRASNTGELFF
. TRBJ2-1 TRBV19 TRBD2 TGTGCCAGTACCCACCAAAGCGGCCTACTAGCGGCAAGCTCCTACAATGAGCAGTTCTTC CASTHQSGLLAASSYNEQFF
. TRBJ2-6 TRBV19 TRBD1 TGTGCCAGTAGTAACCCCCCGACAGGGCAGCTCGGGGGGGCCAACGTCCTGACTTTC CASSNPPTGQLGGANVLTF
. TRBJ1-2 TRBV10-1 . TGCGCCAGCAGTGAACATCGCGACGGGATAGGTGGCTACACCTTC CASSEHRDGIGGYTF
. TRBJ1-1 TRBV25-1 . TGTGCCAGCATGGTACAGGGTAAGGGGAACACTGAAGCTTTCTTT CASMVQGKGNTEAFF
. TRBJ1-2 TRBV4-1 TRBD1 TGCGCCAGCAGCCATTTCCCGGGACAGGGCTTTAACTATGGCTACACCTTC CASSHFPGQGFNYGYTF
. TRBJ2-2 TRBV11-2 TRBD2 TGTGCCAGCAGCCGAAACGGGAGGGCCTTCGGGGAGCTGTTTTTT CASSRNGRAFGELFF
. TRBJ2-1 TRBV15 . TGTGCCACCAGCGATAGGGCAGGGTCCTACAATGAGCAGTTCTTC CATSDRAGSYNEQFF
once TRBJ2-7 TRBV6-6 TRBD1 TGTGCCAGCAGTTACTCAGTGTCGGACAGGGGGTACGAGCAGTACTTC CASSYSVSDRGYEQYF
. TRBJ2-1 TRBV5-1 . TGCGCCAGCAGCTTAAGGGACTGGGCCTACAATGAGCAGTTCTTC CASSLRDWAYNEQFF
. TRBJ2-7 TRBV24-1 . TGTGCCACCTATACTCTGCCCTACGGGCAGTACTTC CATYTLPYGQYF
. TRBJ1-4 TRBV15 TRBD1 TGTGCCACCAGCAGAGATCGTTCAGGGGGTAATGAAAAACTGTTTTTT CATSRDRSGGNEKLFF
. TRBJ1-2 TRBV6-1 . TGTGCCAGCAGTGAAGGACTGGCAGTCGGCGGCTACACCTTC CASSEGLAVGGYTF
. TRBJ2-7 TRBV5-1 TRBD1 TGCGCCAGCAGCTCGGGACAGGGGGCCTACGAGCAGTACTTC CASSSGQGAYEQYF
. TRBJ2-6 TRBV6-6 . TGTGCCAGCAGAGGGGGCTCTGGGGCCAACGTCCTGACTTTC CASRGGSGANVLTF
. TRBJ1-2 TRBV18 . TGTGCCAGCTCACCTAACGTCGCGGGGGATGGCTACACCTTC CASSPNVAGDGYTF
. TRBJ1-5 TRBV19 . TGTGCCACCAACCGGGACATTAATAGCAATCAGCCCCAGCATTTT CATNRDINSNQPQHF
. TRBJ1-2 TRBV4-1 TRBD1 TGCGCCAGCAGCCAAGCCCCGGACAGGGACCATGGCTACACCTTC CASSQAPDRDHGYTF
. TRBJ1-5 TRBV30 . TGTGCCTGGAGTGTTTTGGGGAAAGGGGGCAATCAGCCCCAGCATTTT CAWSVLGKGGNQPQHF
. TRBJ2-7 TRBV9 . TGTGCCAGCAGCGTAGATCCCCGCCCCCGGTACGAGCAGTACTTC CASSVDPRPRYEQYF
. TRBJ1-5 TRBV6-6 TRBD1 TGTGCCAGCACCGACAGGGTCAATCAGCCCCAGCATTTT CASTDRVNQPQHF
. TRBJ2-2 TRBV5-5 . TGTGCCAGCAGCTTGTACTCGGCGGGCACCGGGGAGCTGTTTTTT CASSLYSAGTGELFF
. TRBJ1-2 TRBV2 TRBD1 TGTGCCAGCAGGGACAGGTATAACTATGGCTACACCTTC CASRDRYNYGYTF
. TRBJ2-2 TRBV10-3 TRBD2 TGTGCCATCAGCGCCGGGACTAGCGATCGCGGGGAGCTGTTTTTT CAISAGTSDRGELFF
. TRBJ2-2 TRBV19 . TGTGCCAGTAGTATAGGCAGGGGAAACACCGGGGAGCTGTTTTTT CASSIGRGNTGELFF
few TRBJ1-2 TRBV7-2 TRBD1 TGTGCCAGCAGCTTAGTTTACGACAGGGCCGCTAACTATGGCTACACCTTC CASSLVYDRAANYGYTF
. TRBJ2-5 TRBV27 TRBD2 TGTGCCAGCATGGGCCTTTCGGCGGGAGGGTGGGAGACCCAGTACTTC CASMGLSAGGWETQYF
. TRBJ1-1 TRBV13 TRBD1 TGTGCCAGCAGCCGTCGGGACAGGGGGATCCGGGACACTGAAGCTTTCTTT CASSRRDRGIRDTEAFF
. TRBJ2-2 TRBV24-1 TRBD2 TGTGCCACCAGTGATTCCGGGGGACTAGAGCTGTTTTTT CATSDSGGLELFF
. TRBJ1-2 TRBV9 . TGTGCCAGCGGGGGACACCGTCTAATTGATGGCTACACCTTC CASGGHRLIDGYTF
. TRBJ1-1 TRBV27 . TGTGCCAGCAGTTTTCTACAGGGAAATACTGAAGCTTTCTTT CASSFLQGNTEAFF
. TRBJ1-1 TRBV10-3 TRBD1 TGTGCCATCAACAGACAGGGGGCCTCGAACACTGAAGCTTTCTTT CAINRQGASNTEAFF
. TRBJ1-5 TRBV5-6 . TGTGCCAGCAGCTTGTCCGGCAGGAGGGATAGCAATCAGCCCCAGCATTTT CASSLSGRRDSNQPQHF
. TRBJ2-1 TRBV5-1 TRBD2 TGCGCCAGCAGCTTGGATCCAGCGGGGGGTTACAATGAGCAGTTCTTC CASSLDPAGGYNEQFF
. TRBJ1-2 TRBV2 . TGTGCCAGCAGGGGCACCGATGTCTATGGCTACACCTTC CASRGTDVYGYTF
once TRBJ1-3 TRBV7-7 TRBD1 TGTGCCAGCAGCGCGGACAGGGGGCAAACTGGAAACACCATATATTTT CASSADRGQTGNTIYF
. TRBJ2-7 TRBV21-1 . TGTGCCAGCAGCAAAGGATCTGTAGGCGGGACCTACGAGCAGTACTTC CASSKGSVGGTYEQYF
. TRBJ2-3 TRBV7-8 TRBD2 TGTGCCAGCAGCCATGCCGGGGGGAGGACAGATACGCAGTATTTT CASSHAGGRTDTQYF
. TRBJ1-6 TRBV7-2 . TGTGCCAGCAGCTCCCGACAGGCGTCACCCCTCCACTTT CASSSRQASPLHF
few TRBJ2-7 TRBV5-1 TRBD2 TGCGCCAGCACCTCCTTAGCGGGGGGGAACTACGAGCAGTACTTC CASTSLAGGNYEQYF
. TRBJ2-2 TRBV4-1 . TGCGCCAGCAGCGCCCTTACAGGGTCCGGGGAGCTGTTTTTT CASSALTGSGELFF
. TRBJ2-1 TRBV9 . TGTGCCAGCAGCGTAGCGTGGAGCTCCTACAATGAGCAGTTCTTC CASSVAWSSYNEQFF
. TRBJ2-5 TRBV5-8 TRBD2 TGTGCCAGCAGAACCGGACTAGCGGGGTGGTGGGCCCAGTACTTC CASRTGLAGWWAQYF
. TRBJ1-2 TRBV7-9 . TGTGCCAGCAGCTTAACCATCGCTGGGGCCTCTAACTATGGCTACACCTTC CASSLTIAGASNYGYTF
. TRBJ2-2 TRBV6-2/TRBV6-3 TRBD2 TGTGCCAGCAGTTACGTGGGAGGGGACACCGGGGAGCTGTTTTTT CASSYVGGDTGELFF
few TRBJ1-5 TRBV19 . TGTGCCAGTACCCCCTGGTCACCAGGGATGGGTCAGCCCCAGCATTTT CASTPWSPGMGQPQHF
once TRBJ1-1 TRBV3-1/TRBV3-2 . TGTGCCAGCAGCCAAGATACCCTTATCAGGACAGCGAACACTGAAGCTTTCTTT CASSQDTLIRTANTEAFF
. TRBJ2-7 TRBV9 TRBD2 TGTGCCAGCAGCGTAGTAGCGGCGGGGGACGAGCAGTACTTC CASSVVAAGDEQYF
. TRBJ1-6 TRBV9 . TGTGCCAGCAGCGTAGGACAATCCTATAATTCACCCCTCCACTTT CASSVGQSYNSPLHF
. TRBJ2-5 TRBV3-1/TRBV3-2 TRBD2 TGTGCCAGCAGCTTCGGAAGGGGACTAGCGGGGGGGTCCCGGGAGACCCAGTACTTC CASSFGRGLAGGSRETQYF
. TRBJ2-3 TRBV20-1 TRBD1 TGCAGTGCTAGTAAAACAATCGGACAGGGGGTGGGAGATACGCAGTATTTT CSASKTIGQGVGDTQYF
. TRBJ2-5 TRBV4-1 . TGCGCCAGCAGCCAGCCGAGAACCCCACGGCAGGGGAAAGTAGAGACCCAGTACTTC CASSQPRTPRQGKVETQYF